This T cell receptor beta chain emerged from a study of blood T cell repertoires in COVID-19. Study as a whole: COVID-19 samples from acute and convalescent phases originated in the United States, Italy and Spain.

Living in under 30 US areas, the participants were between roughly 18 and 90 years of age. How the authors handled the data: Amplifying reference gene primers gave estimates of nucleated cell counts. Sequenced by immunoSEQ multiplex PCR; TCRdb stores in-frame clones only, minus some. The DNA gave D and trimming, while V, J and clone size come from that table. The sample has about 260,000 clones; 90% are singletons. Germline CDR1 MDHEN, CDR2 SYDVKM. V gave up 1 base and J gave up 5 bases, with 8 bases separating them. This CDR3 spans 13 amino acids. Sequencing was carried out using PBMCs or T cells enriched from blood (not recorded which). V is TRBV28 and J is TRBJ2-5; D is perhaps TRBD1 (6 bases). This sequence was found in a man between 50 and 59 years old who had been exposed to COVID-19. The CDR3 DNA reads TGTGCCAGCAGTTTATTCACAGGGGAGACCCAGTACTTC. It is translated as CASSLFTGETQYF.